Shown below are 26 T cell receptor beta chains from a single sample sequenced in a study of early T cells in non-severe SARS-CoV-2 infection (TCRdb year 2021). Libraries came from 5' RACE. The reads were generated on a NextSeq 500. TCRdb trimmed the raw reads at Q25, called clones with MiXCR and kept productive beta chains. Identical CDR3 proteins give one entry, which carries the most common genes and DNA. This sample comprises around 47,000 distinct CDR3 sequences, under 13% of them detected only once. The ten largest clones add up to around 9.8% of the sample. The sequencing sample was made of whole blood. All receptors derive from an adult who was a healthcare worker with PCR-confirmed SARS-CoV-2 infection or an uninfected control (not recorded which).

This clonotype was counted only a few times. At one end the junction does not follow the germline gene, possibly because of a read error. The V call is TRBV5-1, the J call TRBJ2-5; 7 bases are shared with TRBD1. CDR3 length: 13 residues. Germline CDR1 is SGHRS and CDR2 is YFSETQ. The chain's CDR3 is CASLGDRQETRYF. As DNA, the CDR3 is TGCGCCAGTCTCGGGGACAGACAAGAGACCCGGTACTTC.

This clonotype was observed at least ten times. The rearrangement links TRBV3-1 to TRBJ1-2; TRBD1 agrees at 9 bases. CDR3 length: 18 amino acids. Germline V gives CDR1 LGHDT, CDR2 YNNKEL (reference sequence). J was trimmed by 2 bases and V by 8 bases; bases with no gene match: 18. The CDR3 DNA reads TGTGCCAGCGGCCGGGGGCTGGGACAGGGTAGGTGGAACTATGGCTACACCTTC. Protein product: CASGRGLGQGRWNYGYTF.

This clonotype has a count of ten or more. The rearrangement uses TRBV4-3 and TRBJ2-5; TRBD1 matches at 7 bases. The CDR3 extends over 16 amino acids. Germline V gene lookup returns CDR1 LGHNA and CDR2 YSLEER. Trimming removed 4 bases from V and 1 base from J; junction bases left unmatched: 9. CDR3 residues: CASSRNSRTGQETQYF. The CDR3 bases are TGCGCCAGCAGCCGAAATTCCCGGACAGGCCAAGAGACCCAGTACTTC.

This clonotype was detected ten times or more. Written as DNA, the CDR3 is TGCGCCAGCAGCCAAGATCCGTTACCCGGGAGCACAGATACGCAGTATTTT. This codes for CASSQDPLPGSTDTQYF. The chain carries TRBV4-1 and TRBJ2-3; D is ambiguous. The germline V gene encodes CDR1 MGHRA and CDR2 YSYEKL. This CDR3 spans 17 amino acids. V dropped 0 bases and J dropped 0 bases, with 13 bases sitting between them.

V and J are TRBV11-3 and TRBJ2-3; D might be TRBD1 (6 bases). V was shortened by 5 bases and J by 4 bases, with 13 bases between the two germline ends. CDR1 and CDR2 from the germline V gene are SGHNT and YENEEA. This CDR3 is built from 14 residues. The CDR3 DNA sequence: TGTGCCAGCAGCAAACAGGGTTCTTCAGATACGCAGTATTTT. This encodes CASSKQGSSDTQYF.

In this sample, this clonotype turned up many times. CDR3 DNA: TGTGCCAGCAGCTTAGACGGTGCAACTAATGAAAAACTGTTTTTT. It specifies CASSLDGATNEKLFF. The chain is built from TRBV7-2 and TRBJ1-4; D uncertain. Germline CDR1 reads SGHTA; CDR2 reads FQGNSA. The ends were cut back, 1 base at V and 0 bases at J, with 6 bases in the middle. This CDR3 region has 15 residues.

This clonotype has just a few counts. Here the CDR3 reads CAISPPERQKYEQYF. For the CDR3, the DNA is TGTGCCATCAGTCCCCCCGAGAGGCAGAAATACGAGCAGTACTTC. The J gene is TRBJ2-7, the V gene TRBV10-3; no definite D call. Germline values: CDR1 ENHRY, CDR2 SYGVKD. V was clipped by 5 bases and J by 4 bases, with 18 bases between them. CDR3 length equals 15 residues.

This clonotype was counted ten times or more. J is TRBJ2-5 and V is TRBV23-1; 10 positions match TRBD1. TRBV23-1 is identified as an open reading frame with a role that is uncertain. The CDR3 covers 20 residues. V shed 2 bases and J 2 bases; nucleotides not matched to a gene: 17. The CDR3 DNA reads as TGCGCCAGCAGTCAAACCGTCGACAGGGGGCTCGGACCGTCTCAAGAGACCCAGTACTTC. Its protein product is CASSQTVDRGLGPSQETQYF.

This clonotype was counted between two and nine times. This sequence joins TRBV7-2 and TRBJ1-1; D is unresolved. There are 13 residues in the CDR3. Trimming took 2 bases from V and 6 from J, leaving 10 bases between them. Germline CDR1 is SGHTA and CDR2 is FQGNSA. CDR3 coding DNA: TGTGCCAGCAGCTTAAGATTTAACTCTGAAGCTTTCTTT. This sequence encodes CASSLRFNSEAFF.

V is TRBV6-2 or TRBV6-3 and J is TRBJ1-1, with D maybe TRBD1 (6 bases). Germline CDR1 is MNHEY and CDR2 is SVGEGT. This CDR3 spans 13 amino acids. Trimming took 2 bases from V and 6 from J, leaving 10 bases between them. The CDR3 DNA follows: TGTGCCAGCAGTTACCCGGGGGCCTCTGAAGCTTTCTTT. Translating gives CASSYPGASEAFF.

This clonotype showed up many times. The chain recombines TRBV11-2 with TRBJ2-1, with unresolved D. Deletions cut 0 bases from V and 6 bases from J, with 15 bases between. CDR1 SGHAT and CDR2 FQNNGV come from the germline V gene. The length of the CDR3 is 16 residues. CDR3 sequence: CASSLDSDLTGNEQFF. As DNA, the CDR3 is TGTGCCAGCAGCTTAGATTCCGACCTAACGGGCAATGAGCAGTTCTTC.

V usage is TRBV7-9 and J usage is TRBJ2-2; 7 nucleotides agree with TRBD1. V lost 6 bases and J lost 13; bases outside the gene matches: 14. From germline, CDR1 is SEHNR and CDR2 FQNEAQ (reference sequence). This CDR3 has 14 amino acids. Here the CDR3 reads CASRKGAQLRGLFF. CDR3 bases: TGTGCCAGCAGGAAGGGGGCGCAGCTCCGGGGGCTGTTTTTT.

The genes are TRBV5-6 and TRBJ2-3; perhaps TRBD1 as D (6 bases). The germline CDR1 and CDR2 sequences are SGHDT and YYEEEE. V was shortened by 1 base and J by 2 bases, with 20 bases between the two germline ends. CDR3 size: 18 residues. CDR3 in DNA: TGTGCCAGCAGCTTGTGGGGGCCTGCCAAGGTTTTCACAGATACGCAGTATTTT. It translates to CASSLWGPAKVFTDTQYF.

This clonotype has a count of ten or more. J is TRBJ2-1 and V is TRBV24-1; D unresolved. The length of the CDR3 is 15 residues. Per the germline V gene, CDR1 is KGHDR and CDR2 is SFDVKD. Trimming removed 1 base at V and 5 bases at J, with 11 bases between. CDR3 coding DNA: TGTGCCACCAGTGATTTAAGCATGGACGACAATGAGCAGTTCTTC. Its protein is CATSDLSMDDNEQFF.

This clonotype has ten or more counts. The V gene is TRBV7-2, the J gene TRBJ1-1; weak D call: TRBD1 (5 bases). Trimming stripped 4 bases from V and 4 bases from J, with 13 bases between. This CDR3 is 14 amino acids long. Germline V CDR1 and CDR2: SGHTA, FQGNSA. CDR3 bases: TGTGCCAGCAGCTCATACAGGTTGAGCACTGAAGCTTTCTTT. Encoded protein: CASSSYRLSTEAFF. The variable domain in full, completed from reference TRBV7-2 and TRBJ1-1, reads GAGVSQSPSNKVTEKGKDVELRCDPISGHTALYWYRQSLGQGLEFLIYFQGNSAPDKSGLPSDRFSAERTGGSVSTLTIQRTQQEDSAVYLCASSSYRLSTEAFFGQGTRLTVV.

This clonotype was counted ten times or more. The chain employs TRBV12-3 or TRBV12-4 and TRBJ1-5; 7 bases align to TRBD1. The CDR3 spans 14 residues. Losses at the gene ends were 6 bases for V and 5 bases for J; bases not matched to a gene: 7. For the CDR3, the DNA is TGTGCCAGCAGGCGACAGGGAGTGGATCAGCCCCAGCATTTT. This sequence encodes CASRRQGVDQPQHF.

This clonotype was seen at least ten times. The CDR3 loop is CASSLYLDSPLHF. The CDR3 nucleotides read TGTGCCAGCAGCTTATACCTCGATTCACCCCTCCACTTT. The chain joins TRBV7-2 to TRBJ1-6; D remains unclear. The CDR3 runs 13 residues. The V end lost 2 bases, the J end lost 8 bases, and 7 bases lay between the germline ends. CDR1 and CDR2 from the germline V gene are SGHTA and FQGNSA.

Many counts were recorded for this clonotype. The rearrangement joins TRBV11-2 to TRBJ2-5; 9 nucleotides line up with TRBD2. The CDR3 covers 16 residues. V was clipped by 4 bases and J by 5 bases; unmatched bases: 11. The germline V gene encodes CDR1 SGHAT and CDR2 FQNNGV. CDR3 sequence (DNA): TGTGCCAGCAGCTCGCGGGGGGGGACCCTCTCCGAGACCCAGTACTTC. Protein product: CASSSRGGTLSETQYF. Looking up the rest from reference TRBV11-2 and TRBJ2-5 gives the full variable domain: EAGVAQSPRYKIIEKRQSVAFWCNPISGHATLYWYQQILGQGPKLLIQFQNNGVVDDSQLPKDRFSAERLKGVDSTLKIQPAKLEDSAVYLCASSSRGGTLSETQYFGPGTRLLVL.

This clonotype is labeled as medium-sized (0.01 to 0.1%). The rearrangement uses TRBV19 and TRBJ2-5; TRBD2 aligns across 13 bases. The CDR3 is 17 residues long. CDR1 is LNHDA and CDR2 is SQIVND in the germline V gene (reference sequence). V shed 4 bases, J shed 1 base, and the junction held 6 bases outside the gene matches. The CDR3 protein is CASSSGTSGVLQETQYF. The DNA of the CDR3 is TGTGCCAGTAGTAGCGGGACTAGCGGGGTACTCCAAGAGACCCAGTACTTC.

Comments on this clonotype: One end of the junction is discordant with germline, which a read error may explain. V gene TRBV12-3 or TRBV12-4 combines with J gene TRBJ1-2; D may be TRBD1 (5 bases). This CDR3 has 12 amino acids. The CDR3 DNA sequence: TGTGCCAGCAGCCCGGACAACTTTGGCTACACCTTC. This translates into CASSPDNFGYTF.

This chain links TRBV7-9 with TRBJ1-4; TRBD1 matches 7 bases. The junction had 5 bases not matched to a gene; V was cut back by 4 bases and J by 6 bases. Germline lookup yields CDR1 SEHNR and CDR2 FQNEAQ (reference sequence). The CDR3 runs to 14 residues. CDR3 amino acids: CASSSRGYDEKLFF. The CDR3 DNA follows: TGTGCCAGCAGCTCCAGGGGGTATGATGAAAAACTGTTTTTT. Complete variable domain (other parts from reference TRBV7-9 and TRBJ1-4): DTGVSQNPRHKITKRGQNVTFRCDPISEHNRLYWYRQTLGQGPEFLTYFQNEAQLEKSRLLSDRFSAERPKGSFSTLEIQRTEQGDSAMYLCASSSRGYDEKLFFGSGTQLSVL.

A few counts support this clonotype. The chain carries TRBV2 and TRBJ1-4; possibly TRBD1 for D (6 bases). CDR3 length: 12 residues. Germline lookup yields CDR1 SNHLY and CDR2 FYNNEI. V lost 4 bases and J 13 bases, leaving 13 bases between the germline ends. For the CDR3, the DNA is TGTGCCAGCAGTGGACAGGTTCAGGCACTGTTTTTT. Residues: CASSGQVQALFF.

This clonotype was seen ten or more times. CDR3 in DNA: TGTGCCAGCAGCTCGATCGGACGAAGCTATGGCTACACCTTC. As protein: CASSSIGRSYGYTF. The rearrangement links TRBV7-2 to TRBJ1-2; D not certain. The CDR3 has 14 amino acids. Germline CDR1 is SGHTA and CDR2 is FQGNSA. V lost 4 bases, J lost 4 bases, and 13 bases lay in between. The whole variable domain, remainder taken from reference TRBV7-2 and TRBJ1-2, is GAGVSQSPSNKVTEKGKDVELRCDPISGHTALYWYRQSLGQGLEFLIYFQGNSAPDKSGLPSDRFSAERTGGSVSTLTIQRTQQEDSAVYLCASSSIGRSYGYTFGSGTRLTVV.

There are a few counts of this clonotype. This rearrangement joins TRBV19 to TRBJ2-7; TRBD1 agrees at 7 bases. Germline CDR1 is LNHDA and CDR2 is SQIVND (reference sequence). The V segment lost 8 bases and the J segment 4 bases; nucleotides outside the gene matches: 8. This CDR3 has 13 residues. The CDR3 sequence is CASARDRKYEQYF. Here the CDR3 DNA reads TGTGCCAGTGCCCGGGACAGAAAATACGAGCAGTACTTC.

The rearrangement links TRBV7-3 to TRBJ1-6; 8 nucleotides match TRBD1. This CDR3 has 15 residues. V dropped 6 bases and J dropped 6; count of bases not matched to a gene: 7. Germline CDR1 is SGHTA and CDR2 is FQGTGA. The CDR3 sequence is CASSLRGLGNSPLHF. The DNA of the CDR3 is TGTGCCAGCAGTCTCAGGGGGCTCGGTAATTCACCCCTCCACTTT.

CDR3 DNA: TGTGCCAGCAGAGCCCAACTAGCTATCTACAATGAGCAGTTCTTC. Translated, it gives CASRAQLAIYNEQFF. V is TRBV6-5 and J is TRBJ2-1, with D possibly being TRBD2 (6 bases). The CDR3 length is 15 residues. Trimming left V 6 bases short and J 3 bases short, with 15 bases between. Germline assignment: CDR1 MNHEY and CDR2 SVGAGI.